This is a list of T cell receptor beta chains from one sample in a study of metastatic and nonmetastatic thyroid tumors. TCRdb re-called the PCR reads through MiXCR. The sample includes almost 35,000 clones, less than 40% of them seen just once. The sequencing input was tumor tissue. Source of these receptors: a female donor with papillary thyroid cancer or a benign thyroid nodule (not recorded which). Some clones in this sample may be carry-over from other donors' samples. Each CDR3 is given with its conserved first and last residue. Fields, in order: J gene, V gene, CDR3 protein.

TRBJ2-1 TRBV20-1 CSARSQPVSRVRNEQFF
TRBJ2-7 TRBV28 CASSSPSSTYEQYF
TRBJ1-2 TRBV11-2 CASSWDMEYGYTF
TRBJ2-7 TRBV6-1 CASSRGTGRYEQYF
TRBJ2-7 TRBV7-3 CASSLTSGHIHEQYF
TRBJ2-7 TRBV5-1 CASSLDVGGYEQYF
TRBJ2-1 TRBV20-1 CSALGALRSNEQFF
TRBJ1-3 TRBV11-1 CASSDRTDRGNTIYF
TRBJ1-6 TRBV27 CASSFILSADSPLHF
TRBJ1-1 TRBV6-1 CASSTGTGGTEAFF
TRBJ1-1 TRBV6-1 CASSSRDVLTEAFF
TRBJ2-7 TRBV3-1 CASSQGLAGYEQYF
TRBJ2-1 TRBV11-1 CASSSPQEDTRNEQFF
TRBJ2-1 TRBV27 CASSVDYHNEQFF
TRBJ2-1 TRBV5-4 CAARPGTDYNEQFF
TRBJ2-5 TRBV6-1 CASNGKETQYF
TRBJ1-2 TRBV27 CASSLRAGAFWNGYTF
TRBJ1-1 TRBV15 CATSWEKTEAFF
TRBJ1-5 TRBV5-6 CASSAGGQPQHF
TRBJ2-7 TRBV7-2 CASRGGSEQYF
TRBJ2-7 TRBV5-6 CASSLVGQDEQYF
TRBJ2-5 TRBV2 CASSEESQGTQYF
TRBJ2-1 TRBV20-1 CSARERLAGYNEQFF
TRBJ1-1 TRBV24-1 CATKGSQRTEAFF
TRBJ2-7 TRBV11-2 CASSLGGLGPWTYEQYF
TRBJ2-1 TRBV7-9 CASIHGGYYNEQFF
TRBJ1-2 TRBV15 CATSRDRGGGVDGYTF
TRBJ1-4 TRBV15 CATSSGTGGNEKLFF
TRBJ1-2 TRBV11-2 CASSPGAGDYGYTF
TRBJ2-5 TRBV27 CASSLRPGQGKETQYF
TRBJ2-7 TRBV6-1 CASSEPGTGDEQYF
TRBJ2-2 TRBV7-8 CASSDIQGNTGELFF
TRBJ2-2 TRBV19 CASTATQADTGELFF
TRBJ2-5 TRBV5-1 CASFDRGPWETQYF
TRBJ1-5 TRBV19 CASSIAGGINQPQHF
TRBJ2-7 TRBV7-2 CASSLRRRVSYEQYF
TRBJ2-3 TRBV20-1 CSAPQDLTDTQYF
TRBJ2-7 TRBV12-5 CASGLAGSYEQYF
TRBJ2-1 TRBV18 CASSPGVSSGINEQFF
TRBJ1-1 TRBV7-9 CAGRTGANTEAFF
TRBJ2-3 TRBV7-8 CASSPRRAADTQYF
TRBJ2-7 TRBV5-1 CASSWLGSGGPYEQYF
TRBJ2-6 TRBV20-1 CSASSGSSGANVLTF
TRBJ2-7 TRBV19 CASSKVYLSSYEQYF
TRBJ2-1 TRBV11-2 CASSPPGLRYNEQFF
TRBJ2-7 TRBV10-3 CAISGDRSSYEQYF
TRBJ1-2 TRBV7-8 CASSLEGIGKYGYTF
TRBJ1-1 TRBV6-1 CASSTGTRNTEAFF
TRBJ1-3 TRBV20-1 CSARSGSGNTIYF
TRBJ2-1 TRBV11-3 CASSWNRASSEQFF
TRBJ2-3 TRBV20-1 CSVLVPGGDTQYF
TRBJ2-3 TRBV28 CASSFEGGTDTQYF
TRBJ1-1 TRBV4-2 CASSPEGSVGNVLNTEAFF
TRBJ2-3 TRBV11-3 CASSRMTGNTDTQYF
TRBJ1-5 TRBV5-8 CASSPLRESYQPQHF
TRBJ2-7 TRBV27 CASRGGSYEQYF
TRBJ1-1 TRBV5-1 CASSLERFGAEAFF
TRBJ1-5 TRBV28 CASSPTTGGVQPQHF